These 5 T cell receptor beta chains came from one sample sequenced in a study of blood T cell repertoires in COVID-19. Sequencing was performed with immunoSEQ multiplex PCR; in TCRdb, only in-frame clones are kept and a portion is missing. The table includes about 27,000 clones, 75% to 85% detected once. Input material: peripheral blood. All receptors come from an older man with active COVID-19.

The V and J genes are TRBV7-5 and TRBJ2-7; the D segment call TRBD1 is taken from the table without a DNA check. TRBV7-5 is designated a pseudogene. The CDR3 has 12 amino acids. CDR3 protein: CARSSIDRAPNF. The CDR3 nucleotides read TGTGCCAGAAGCTCAATAGACAGGGCGCCCAACTTC.

V gene TRBV5-1 combines with J gene TRBJ2-7; D is unresolved. This CDR3 is built from 13 residues. The V gene lost 7 bases and the J gene lost 1 base, with 12 bases spanning the gap. The germline V gene encodes CDR1 SGHRS and CDR2 YFSETQ. The CDR3 nucleotides are TGCGCCAGCCTAGAAGAAGGTTCCTACGAGCAGTACTTC. Translating gives CASLEEGSYEQYF.

The chain is built from TRBV11-2 and TRBJ1-1; D may be TRBD1 (5 bases). Trimming pared 4 bases from V and 5 bases from J, leaving 14 bases between. Germline V gene data show CDR1 as SGHAT and CDR2 as FQNNGV. There are 14 residues in the CDR3. The CDR3 protein is CASSSQGFGTEAFF. The CDR3 DNA reads as TGTGCCAGCAGCTCCCAGGGTTTTGGGACTGAAGCTTTCTTT.

The gene calls are TRBV2 and TRBJ1-1; D perhaps matches TRBD1 (5 bases). Germline CDR1 SNHLY, CDR2 FYNNEI. This CDR3 spans 16 amino acids. V shed 8 bases and J shed 1 base, with 20 bases lying between them. The CDR3 region has the DNA TGTGCCAGCGCTCGAAGCTCCAGGGTCAGGAACACTGAAGCTTTCTTT. Translating it yields CASARSSRVRNTEAFF. The full variable domain, in which reference TRBV2 and TRBJ1-1 provide the parts outside the CDR3, is EPEVTQTPSHQVTQMGQEVILRCVPISNHLYFYWYRQILGQKVEFLVSFYNNEISEKSEIFDDQFSVERPDGSNFTLKIRSTKLEDSAMYFCASARSSRVRNTEAFFGQGTRLTVV.

This clone has only one observation. Its ends do not fully match the called genes, so a read error is possible. This sequence joins TRBV2 and TRBJ2-7; 7 bases are shared with TRBD1. CDR1 and CDR2 from the germline V gene are SNHLY and FYNNEI. CDR3 length: 14 residues. CDR3 bases: TGTGCCAGCAGCTCCGGGACAGCAGTATACGCGCAGTACTTC. It is translated as CASSSGTAVYAQYF.